One and the same sample provided the 7 T cell receptor beta chains below, sequenced in a study of T cells after yellow fever vaccination (dated by TCRdb to about 2019). According to the study, the label for this sample's treatment or condition signals: live attenuated yellow fever vaccine strain. To prepare the library, 5' RACE was applied. Reads for this sample came from an Illumina HiSeq 2500. TCRdb applied fastp at Q25 and MiXCR to the public reads, then kept only in-frame beta chains. Every entry covers one CDR3 protein and lists the most common genes and DNA from its rows. In this sample the table shows 450,000 to 600,000 distinct CDR3 sequences, approximately 13% of which occur a single time. About 14% of the sample goes to the ten largest clones. The source was PBMCs, collected on the day of the yellow fever booster vaccination. The receptors derive from a man under 40 who received the YFV17D yellow fever vaccine.

V gene TRBV27 combines with J gene TRBJ2-2; D may be TRBD1 (6 bases). The germline V and J ends were trimmed by 5 bases and 4 bases, with 11 bases remaining between them. CDR3 length equals 14 residues. CDR1 is MNHEY, CDR2 SMNVEV, per germline (reference sequence). In nucleotides, the CDR3 is TGTGCCAGCAGTGCAGGGGCGGCCACCGGGGAGCTGTTTTTT. Its protein product is CASSAGAATGELFF.

This chain connects TRBV12-3 or TRBV12-4 to TRBJ2-4; D gene ambiguous. CDR3 length: 12 amino acids. Trimming cost V 5 bases and J 10 bases, with 12 bases left between them. DNA of the CDR3: TGTGCCAGCAGTCCTACAGAACTAATTCAGTACTTC. This encodes CASSPTELIQYF.

This clonotype came up a few times. The CDR3: CASSRWPGQGTGELFF. The CDR3 DNA sequence: TGTGCCAGCAGTCGATGGCCGGGACAGGGAACCGGGGAGCTGTTTTTT. The rearrangement joins TRBV6-1 to TRBJ2-2; 9 bases fit TRBD1. CDR1 and CDR2 from the germline V gene are MNHNS and SASEGT. V was pared by 5 bases and J by 5 bases, with 9 bases of the junction left unmatched. The CDR3 has 16 amino acids.

The V gene is TRBV5-1, the J gene TRBJ2-5; D unresolved. Germline assignment: CDR1 SGHRS and CDR2 YFSETQ. CDR3 size: 13 residues. With 1 base removed from V and 3 bases from J, the gap between germline ends came to 7 bases. CDR3 region: CASSLYTEETQYF. The CDR3, as DNA: TGCGCCAGCAGCTTGTACACCGAAGAGACCCAGTACTTC.

This clonotype was seen more than once but under ten times. The CDR3 loop is CASSYNRDNEQYF. DNA of the CDR3: TGTGCCAGCAGTTATAACCGGGATAACGAGCAGTACTTC. The chain couples TRBV7-2 to TRBJ2-7; D might be TRBD2 (5 bases). Germline CDR1 reads SGHTA; CDR2 reads FQGNSA. This CDR3 comprises 13 residues. V was cut by 6 bases and J by 5 bases, with 14 bases left in between. The full variable domain, rest sourced from reference TRBV7-2 and TRBJ2-7, is GAGVSQSPSNKVTEKGKDVELRCDPISGHTALYWYRQSLGQGLEFLIYFQGNSAPDKSGLPSDRFSAERTGGSVSTLTIQRTQQEDSAVYLCASSYNRDNEQYFGPGTRLTVT.

This clonotype turned up a few times. V and J are TRBV5-1 and TRBJ2-1; possibly TRBD1 or TRBD2 for D (5 bases each). This CDR3 has 15 residues. Germline loops: CDR1 SGHRS, CDR2 YFSETQ. V lost 0 bases, J lost 7 bases, and 14 bases lay in between. The CDR3 DNA is TGCGCCAGCAGCTTGGGGGACCCCCGGATTAATGAGCAGTTCTTC. It specifies CASSLGDPRINEQFF.

The chain joins TRBV29-1 to TRBJ1-1, with D possibly TRBD1 on 5 matching bases. Deletions cut 5 bases from V and 1 base from J, with 11 bases between. The CDR3 runs to 13 residues. Germline V CDR1 and CDR2: SQVTM, ANQGSEA. CDR3 DNA: TGCAGCGTTCAAGGCAGGGAGAACACTGAAGCTTTCTTT. Its translation: CSVQGRENTEAFF.